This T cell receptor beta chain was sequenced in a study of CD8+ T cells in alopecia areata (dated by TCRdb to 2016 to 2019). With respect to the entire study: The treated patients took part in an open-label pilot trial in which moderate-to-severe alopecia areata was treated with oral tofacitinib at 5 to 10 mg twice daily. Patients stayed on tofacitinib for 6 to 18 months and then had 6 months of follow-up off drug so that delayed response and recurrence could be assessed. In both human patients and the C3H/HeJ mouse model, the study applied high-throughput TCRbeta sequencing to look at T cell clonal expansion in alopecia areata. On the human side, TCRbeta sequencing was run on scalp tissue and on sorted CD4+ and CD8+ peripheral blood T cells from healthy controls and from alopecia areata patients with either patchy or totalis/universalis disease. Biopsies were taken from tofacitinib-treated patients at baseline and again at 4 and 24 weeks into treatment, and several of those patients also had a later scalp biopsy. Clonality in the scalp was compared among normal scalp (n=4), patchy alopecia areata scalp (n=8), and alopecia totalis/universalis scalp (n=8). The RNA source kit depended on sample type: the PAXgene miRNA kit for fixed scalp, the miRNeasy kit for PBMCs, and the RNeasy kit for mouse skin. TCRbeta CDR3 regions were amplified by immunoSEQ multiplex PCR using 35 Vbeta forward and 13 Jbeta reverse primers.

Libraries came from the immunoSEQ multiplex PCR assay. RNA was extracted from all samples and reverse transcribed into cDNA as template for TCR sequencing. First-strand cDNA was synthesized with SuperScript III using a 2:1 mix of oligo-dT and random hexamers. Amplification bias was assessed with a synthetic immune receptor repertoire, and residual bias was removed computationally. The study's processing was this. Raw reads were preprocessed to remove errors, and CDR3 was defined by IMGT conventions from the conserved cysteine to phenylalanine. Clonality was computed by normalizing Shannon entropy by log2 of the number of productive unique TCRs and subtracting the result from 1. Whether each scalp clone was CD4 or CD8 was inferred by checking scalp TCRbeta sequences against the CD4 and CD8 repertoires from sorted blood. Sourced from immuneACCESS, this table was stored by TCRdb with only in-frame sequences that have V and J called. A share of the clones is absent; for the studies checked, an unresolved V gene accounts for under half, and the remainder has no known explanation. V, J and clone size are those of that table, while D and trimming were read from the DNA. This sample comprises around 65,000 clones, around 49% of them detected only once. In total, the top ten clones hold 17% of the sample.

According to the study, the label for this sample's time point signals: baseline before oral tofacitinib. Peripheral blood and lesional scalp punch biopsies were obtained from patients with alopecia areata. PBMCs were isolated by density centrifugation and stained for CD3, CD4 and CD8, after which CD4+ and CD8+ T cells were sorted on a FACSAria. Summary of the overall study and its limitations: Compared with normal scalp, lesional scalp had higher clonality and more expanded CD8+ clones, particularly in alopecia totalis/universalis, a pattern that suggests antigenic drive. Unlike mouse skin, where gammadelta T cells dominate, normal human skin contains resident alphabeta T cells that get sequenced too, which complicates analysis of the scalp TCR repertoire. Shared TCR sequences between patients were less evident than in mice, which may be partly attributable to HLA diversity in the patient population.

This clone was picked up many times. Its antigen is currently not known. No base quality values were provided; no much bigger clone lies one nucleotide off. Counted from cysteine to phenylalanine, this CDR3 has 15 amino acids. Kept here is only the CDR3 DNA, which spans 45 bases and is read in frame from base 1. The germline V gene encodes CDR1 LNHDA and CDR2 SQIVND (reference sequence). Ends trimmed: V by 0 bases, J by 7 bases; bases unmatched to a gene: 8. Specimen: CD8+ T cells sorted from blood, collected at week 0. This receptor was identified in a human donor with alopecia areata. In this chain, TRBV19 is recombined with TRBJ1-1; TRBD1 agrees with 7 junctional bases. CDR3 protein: CASSIDLGQLIEAFF. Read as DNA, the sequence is TGTGCCAGTAGTATAGATCTGGGACAGCTGATTGAAGCTTTCTTT.